These T cell receptor beta chains were read from a single sample in a study of CD8+ T cells in alopecia areata. The assay was immunoSEQ multiplex PCR, and TCRdb's table has in-frame clones only and misses some. The sample lists 100,000 to 150,000 clones; roughly 50% were seen once. The sample here was CD8+ T cells sorted from blood, taken at week 0. Receptors originate from a human donor with alopecia areata. The CDR3 runs from the conserved cysteine through the conserved F or W. A D gene is named only where the DNA matches it firmly. Only part of the rows carry a size: once, few, many, or a class if the clone is expanded.

TRBV30,TRBJ2-1,TRBD2,few,16,CAWSVLAGEIFNEQFF,TGTGCCTGGAGTGTGTTGGCGGGGGAGATCTTCAATGAGCAGTTCTTC
TRBV4-3,TRBJ2-7,TRBD1,NA,14,CASSRITGGHEQYF,TGCGCCAGCAGCCGAATAACAGGGGGCCACGAGCAGTACTTC
TRBV5-5,TRBJ1-2,NA,many,14,CASSLGVEQYRCTF,TGTGCCAGCAGCTTAGGGGTGGAACAGTACCGCTGCACCTTC
TRBV4-3,TRBJ2-3,NA,NA,15,CASSPTGGPADTQYF,TGCGCCAGCAGCCCAACCGGGGGGCCGGCAGATACGCAGTATTTT
TRBV2,TRBJ2-2,TRBD2,few,19,CASSEVDTSGGSYTGELFF,TGTGCCAGCAGTGAAGTGGATACTAGCGGGGGTTCGTACACCGGGGAGCTGTTTTTT
TRBV5-1,TRBJ2-7,TRBD1,NA,13,CASSFTGGYEQYF,TGCGCCAGCAGCTTTACAGGGGGCTACGAGCAGTACTTC
TRBV13,TRBJ2-7,TRBD1,NA,15,CASSSSGTGPYEQYF,TGTGCCAGCAGCTCATCCGGGACAGGCCCCTACGAGCAGTACTTC
TRBV27,TRBJ2-3,NA,NA,12,CASSLGGDTQYF,TGTGCCAGCAGTCTAGGAGGAGATACGCAGTATTTT
TRBV9,TRBJ2-1,NA,NA,13,CASSPNMVDEQFF,TGTGCCAGCAGCCCCAACATGGTGGATGAGCAGTTCTTC
TRBV2,TRBJ2-2,NA,once,12,CAILDSTGELFF,TGTGCCATCTTGGACAGTACCGGGGAGCTGTTTTTT
TRBV30,TRBJ1-6,NA,once,16,CAWSVHGVTDNSPLHF,TGTGCCTGGAGTGTACACGGGGTAACGGATAATTCACCCCTCCACTTT
TRBV9,TRBJ2-1,NA,few,14,CASSVVRSYNEQFF,TGTGCCAGCAGCGTAGTTCGTAGCTACAATGAGCAGTTCTTC
TRBV2,TRBJ2-1,TRBD2,few,15,CASRIAGGSYNEQFF,TGTGCCAGCAGGATAGCGGGGGGCTCCTACAATGAGCAGTTCTTC
TRBV5-4,TRBJ2-7,TRBD1,NA,15,CASSFRQGSSYEQYF,TGTGCCAGCAGCTTTAGACAGGGGAGCTCCTACGAGCAGTACTTC
TRBV5-4,TRBJ1-5,NA,NA,12,CASSSPPQPQHF,TGTGCCAGCAGCTCCCCGCCCCAACCCCAGCATTTT
TRBV13,TRBJ1-1,NA,NA,15,CASSLSRGTVGEAFF,TGTGCCAGCAGCCTTTCACGGGGAACAGTAGGTGAAGCTTTCTTT
TRBV7-9,TRBJ2-7,NA,NA,15,CASSLSGKNFYEQYF,TGTGCCAGCAGCTTATCAGGGAAAAACTTCTACGAGCAGTACTTC